In its sample, the clone carrying this T cell receptor beta chain was seen a few times. The trim removed 3 bases at V and 5 bases at J, leaving 10 bases unmatched. This CDR3 has 15 residues. Germline V gives CDR1 SGHRS, CDR2 YFSETQ. The sample is drawn from a study of blood T cell repertoires in COVID-19. Study at large: There were acute and convalescent COVID-19 samples, and they came from the United States, Italy and Spain. The analysed material was cDNA or gDNA that came from T cells, B-cell-depleted T cells, or PBMCs.

Per the original data handling: Reference gene primer amplification gave nucleated cell count estimates. This table comes from immunoSEQ multiplex PCR, and its TCRdb copy is limited to in-frame clones, with some not included. V and J calls plus clone size are reproduced from that table; the DNA served to infer D and trimming. This table has 23,000 or so clones, roughly 76% appearing once. The receptor was derived from a woman over 75 with acute or convalescent COVID-19. Source material: peripheral blood. This sequence joins TRBV5-1 and TRBJ2-5; 7 bases are shared with TRBD2. The CDR3 bases are TGCGCCAGCAGCTCAGCGGGGCTTCTCAAGGAGACCCAGTACTTC. Translated, it gives CASSSAGLLKETQYF.